The entry that follows covers one TCR beta chain sequence. Its antigen is still unknown. This PCR relied on a set of 60 Vbeta primers and 13 Jbeta primers. Using immunoSEQ multiplex PCR, the repertoire was profiled, and TCRdb retains in-frame clones only, with some absent. There are around 63,000 clones in the sample; around 80% occur only once, and more than 7.5% lies in the top ten. Healthy bone marrow donors made up the donors. This sample is part of a study of cytomegalovirus exposure and HLA in healthy donors. Broader study findings: It was reported in a later analysis that an Asian-associated ancestry cluster showed fewer N-insertions than the roughly 670-donor mean. HLA allele associations emerged for about 16,000 TCR beta sequences in a later analysis, at 0.05 false discovery rate. Most TCR sequences were uncommon, yet certain public TCRs appeared in many donors.

The CDR3 totals 14 residues. V was clipped by 3 bases and J by 1 base; unmatched bases: 5. The germline V gene encodes CDR1 SQVTM and CDR2 ANQGSEA. The TCR originated in a man between 40 and 49 years old in good health and CMV-seronegative. The V call is TRBV29-1, the J call TRBJ1-2, with 7 bases fitting TRBD1. Sequenced: PBMCs. CDR3 sequence: CSVDEGAYNYGYTF. Written as DNA, the CDR3 is TGCAGCGTTGATGAGGGGGCGTATAACTATGGCTACACCTTC.